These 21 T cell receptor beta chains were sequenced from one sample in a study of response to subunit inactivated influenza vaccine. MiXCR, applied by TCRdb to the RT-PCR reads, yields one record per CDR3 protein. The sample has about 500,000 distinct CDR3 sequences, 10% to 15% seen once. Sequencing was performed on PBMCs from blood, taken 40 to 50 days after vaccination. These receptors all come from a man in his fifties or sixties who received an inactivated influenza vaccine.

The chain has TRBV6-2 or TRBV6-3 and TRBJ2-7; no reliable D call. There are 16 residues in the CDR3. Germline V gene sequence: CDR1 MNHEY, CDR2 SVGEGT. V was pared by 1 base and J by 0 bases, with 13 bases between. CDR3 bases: TGTGCCAGCAGTTACTGGAGATCAACCTCCTCCTACGAGCAGTACTTC. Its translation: CASSYWRSTSSYEQYF.

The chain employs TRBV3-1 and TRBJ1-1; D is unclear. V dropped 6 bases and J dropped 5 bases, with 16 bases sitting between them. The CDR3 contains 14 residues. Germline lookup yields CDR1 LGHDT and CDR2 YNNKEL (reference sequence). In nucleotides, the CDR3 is TGTGCCAGCAGTCCCACGTCCGGTCGGACTGAAGCTTTCTTT. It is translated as CASSPTSGRTEAFF.

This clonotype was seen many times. The CDR3 nucleotides are TGTGCCAGCAGACCGGAGGGTAGCAATCAGCCCCAGCATTTT. This gives the protein CASRPEGSNQPQHF. This chain links TRBV12-3 or TRBV12-4 with TRBJ1-5, with D unclear. The CDR3 is 14 residues long. Trimming cost V 6 bases and J 0 bases, with 9 bases left between them.

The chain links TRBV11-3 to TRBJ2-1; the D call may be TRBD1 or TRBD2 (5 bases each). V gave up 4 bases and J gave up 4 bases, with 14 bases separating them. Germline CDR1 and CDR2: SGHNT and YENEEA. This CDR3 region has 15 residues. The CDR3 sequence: CASSSARGGYNEQFF. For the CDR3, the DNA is TGTGCCAGCAGCTCCGCTCGGGGCGGGTACAATGAGCAGTTCTTC. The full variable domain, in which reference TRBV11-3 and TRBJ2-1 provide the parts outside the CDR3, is EAGVVQSPRYKIIEKKQPVAFWCNPISGHNTLYWYLQNLGQGPELLIRYENEEAVDDSQLPKDRFSAERLKGVDSTLKIQPAELGDSAVYLCASSSARGGYNEQFFGPGTRLTVL.

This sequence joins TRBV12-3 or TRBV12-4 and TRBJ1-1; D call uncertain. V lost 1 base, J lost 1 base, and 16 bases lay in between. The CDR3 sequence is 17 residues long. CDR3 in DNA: TGTGCCAGCAGTTTAGGGGCGACATTTAATAGGAACACTGAAGCTTTCTTT. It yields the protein CASSLGATFNRNTEAFF.

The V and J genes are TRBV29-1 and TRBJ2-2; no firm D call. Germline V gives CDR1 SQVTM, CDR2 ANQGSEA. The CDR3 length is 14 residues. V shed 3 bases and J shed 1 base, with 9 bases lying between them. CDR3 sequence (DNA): TGCAGCGTTGAGGGCCGGCAGAACACCGGGGAGCTGTTTTTT. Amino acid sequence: CSVEGRQNTGELFF.

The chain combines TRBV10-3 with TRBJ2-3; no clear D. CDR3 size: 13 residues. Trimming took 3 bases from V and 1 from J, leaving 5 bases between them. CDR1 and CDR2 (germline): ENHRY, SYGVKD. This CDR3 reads CAISDQGTDTQYF. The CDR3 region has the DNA TGTGCCATCAGTGACCAGGGCACAGATACGCAGTATTTT.

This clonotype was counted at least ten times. CDR3 residues: CSARVGVAQPQHF. The DNA for the CDR3 is TGCAGTGCTAGGGTGGGGGTAGCTCAGCCCCAGCATTTT. The genes are TRBV20-1 and TRBJ1-5; possibly TRBD1 for D (5 bases). This CDR3 contains 13 residues. V was trimmed by 3 bases and J by 6 bases, leaving 12 bases between them. From germline, CDR1 is DFQATT and CDR2 SNEGSKA (reference sequence).

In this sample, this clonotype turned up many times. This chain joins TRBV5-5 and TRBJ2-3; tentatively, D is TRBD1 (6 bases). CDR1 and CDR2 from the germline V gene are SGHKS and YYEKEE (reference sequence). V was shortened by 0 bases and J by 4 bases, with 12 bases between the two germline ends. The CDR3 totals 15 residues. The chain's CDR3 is CASSLDGGTADTQYF. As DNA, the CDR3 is TGTGCCAGCAGCTTGGATGGGGGCACCGCAGATACGCAGTATTTT.

The CDR3 DNA sequence: TGCGCCAGCGGACCCTATAGCAATCAGCCCCAGCATTTT. It translates to CASGPYSNQPQHF. This chain links TRBV10-2 with TRBJ1-5; no clear D. This CDR3 contains 13 residues. V lost 8 bases to trimming and J lost 0 bases, with 8 bases between them. Germline V gives CDR1 WSHSY, CDR2 SAAADI.

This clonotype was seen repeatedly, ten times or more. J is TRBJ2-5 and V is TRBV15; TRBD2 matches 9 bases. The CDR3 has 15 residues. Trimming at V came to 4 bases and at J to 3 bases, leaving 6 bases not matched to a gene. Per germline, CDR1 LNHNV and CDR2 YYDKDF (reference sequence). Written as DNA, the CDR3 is TGTGCCACCAGCAAAGGACTAGCGACGGAAGAGACCCAGTACTTC. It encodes CATSKGLATEETQYF.

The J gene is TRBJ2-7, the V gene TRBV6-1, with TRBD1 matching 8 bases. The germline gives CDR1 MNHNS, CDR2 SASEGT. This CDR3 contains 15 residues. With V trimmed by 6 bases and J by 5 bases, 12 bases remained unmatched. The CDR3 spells CASSHGLDRVHEQYF. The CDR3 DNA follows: TGTGCCAGCAGCCACGGCCTGGACAGGGTCCACGAGCAGTACTTC.

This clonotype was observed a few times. As DNA, the CDR3 is TGCGCCAGCAGCTTTGGCTCCTCGACAGGAGATACGCAGTATTTT. This translates into CASSFGSSTGDTQYF. J is TRBJ2-3 and V is TRBV5-1; D is perhaps TRBD1 (6 bases). This CDR3 is 15 amino acids long. Germline CDR1 is SGHRS and CDR2 is YFSETQ. V was shortened by 2 bases and J by 5 bases, with 15 bases between the two germline ends.

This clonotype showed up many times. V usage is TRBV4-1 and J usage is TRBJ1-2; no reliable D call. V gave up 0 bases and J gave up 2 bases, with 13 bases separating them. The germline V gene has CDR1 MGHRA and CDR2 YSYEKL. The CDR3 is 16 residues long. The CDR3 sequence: CASSQDPAPGNYGYTF. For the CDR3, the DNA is TGCGCCAGCAGCCAAGATCCCGCCCCGGGAAACTATGGCTACACCTTC.

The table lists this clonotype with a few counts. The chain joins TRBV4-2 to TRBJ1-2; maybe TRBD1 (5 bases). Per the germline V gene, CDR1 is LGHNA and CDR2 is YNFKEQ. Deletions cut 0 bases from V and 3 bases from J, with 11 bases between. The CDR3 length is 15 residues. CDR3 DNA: TGTGCCAGCAGCCAAGAGCAAGGGGCCGACTATGGCTACACCTTC. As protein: CASSQEQGADYGYTF.

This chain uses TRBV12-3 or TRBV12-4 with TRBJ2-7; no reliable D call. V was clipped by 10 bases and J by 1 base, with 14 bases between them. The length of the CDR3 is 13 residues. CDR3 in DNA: TGTGCCACCTCCCTTGGGAATTCCTACGAGCAGTACTTC. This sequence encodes CATSLGNSYEQYF.

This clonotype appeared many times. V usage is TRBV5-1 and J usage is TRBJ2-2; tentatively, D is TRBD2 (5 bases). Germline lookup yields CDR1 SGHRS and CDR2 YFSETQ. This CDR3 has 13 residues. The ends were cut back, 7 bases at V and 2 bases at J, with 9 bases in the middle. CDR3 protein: CASRDYNTGELFF. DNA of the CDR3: TGCGCCAGCCGGGATTATAACACCGGGGAGCTGTTTTTT.

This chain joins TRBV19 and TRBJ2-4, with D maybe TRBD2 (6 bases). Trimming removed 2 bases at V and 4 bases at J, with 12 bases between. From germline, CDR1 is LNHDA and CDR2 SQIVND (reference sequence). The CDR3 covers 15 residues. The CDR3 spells CASSITGSGKNIQYF. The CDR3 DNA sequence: TGTGCCAGTAGTATAACCGGGAGTGGGAAAAACATTCAGTACTTC.

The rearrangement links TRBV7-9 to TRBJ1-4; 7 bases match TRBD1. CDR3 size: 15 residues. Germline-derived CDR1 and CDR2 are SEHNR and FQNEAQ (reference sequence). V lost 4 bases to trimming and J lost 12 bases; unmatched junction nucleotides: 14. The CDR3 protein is CASSSGTVVTGELFF. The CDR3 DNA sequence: TGTGCCAGCAGCTCGGGGACAGTCGTAACTGGGGAACTGTTTTTT.

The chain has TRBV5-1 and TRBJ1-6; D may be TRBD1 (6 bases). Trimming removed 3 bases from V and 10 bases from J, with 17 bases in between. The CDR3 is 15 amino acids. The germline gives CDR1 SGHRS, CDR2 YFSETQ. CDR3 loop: CASSSKEQGASPLHF. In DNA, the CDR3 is TGCGCCAGCAGCTCAAAGGAACAGGGAGCCTCACCCCTCCACTTT.

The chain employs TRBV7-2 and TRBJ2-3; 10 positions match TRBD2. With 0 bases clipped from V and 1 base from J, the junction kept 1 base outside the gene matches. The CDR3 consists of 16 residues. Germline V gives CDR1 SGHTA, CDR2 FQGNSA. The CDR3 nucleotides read TGTGCCAGCAGCTTAGCAGGGACTAGCGGCACAGATACGCAGTATTTT. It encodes CASSLAGTSGTDTQYF.